A single sample is the source of the 8 T cell receptor beta chains below, sequenced in a study of technical replicates of blood from a handful of donors. Assay used: immunoSEQ multiplex PCR; TCRdb lists only in-frame clones, some missing. In the table there are around 61,000 clones, 97% of which are singletons. Sequencing was done on a sample of T cells isolated from PBMCs. These receptors all come from a human donor in good health.

This sequence joins TRBV5-4 and TRBJ2-1; 9 nucleotides agree with TRBD1. The CDR3 sequence is 16 residues long. J lost 5 bases, V lost 3 bases, and 9 bases had no gene match. Germline assignment: CDR1 SGHNT and CDR2 YYREEE (reference sequence). The CDR3 is CASSWGPGQGNNEQFF. The CDR3 DNA sequence: TGTGCCAGCAGCTGGGGGCCGGGACAGGGCAACAATGAGCAGTTCTTC.

J is TRBJ2-7 and V is TRBV19; D might be TRBD2 (6 bases). Trimming took off 6 bases at V and 1 base at J, with 16 bases between the two ends. The germline CDR1 and CDR2 sequences are LNHDA and SQIVND (reference sequence). The length of the CDR3 is 15 residues. CDR3 DNA sequence: TGTGCCAGTAGCCTGGCGGCAGGGAGGTCCTACGAGCAGTACTTC. Amino acid sequence: CASSLAAGRSYEQYF.

V and J are TRBV30 and TRBJ2-5, with unresolved D. Trimming left V 2 bases short and J 5 bases short, with 6 bases between. Germline CDR1 GTSNPN, CDR2 SVGIG (reference sequence). CDR3 length: 11 residues. This CDR3 reads CAWSHFETQYF. CDR3 sequence (DNA): TGTGCCTGGAGTCATTTCGAGACCCAGTACTTC.

The V call is TRBV5-6, the J call TRBJ2-3; 8 bases are a match to TRBD2. There are 16 residues in the CDR3. CDR1 is SGHDT and CDR2 is YYEEEE in the germline V gene. V gave up 3 bases and J gave up 0 bases; unmatched junction bases: 6. CDR3 DNA sequence: TGTGCCAGCAGCTCTTCCGGGACTAGGAGCACAGATACGCAGTATTTT. Translation: CASSSSGTRSTDTQYF.

The CDR3 bases are TGCGCCAGCAGCCACCGGACAGGGACCTACGAGCAGTACTTC. As protein: CASSHRTGTYEQYF. This chain links TRBV4-1 with TRBJ2-7; TRBD1 aligns across 8 bases. V was pared by 3 bases and J by 2 bases, with 3 bases of the junction left unmatched. The CDR3 covers 14 residues. Germline V lookup: CDR1 MGHRA, CDR2 YSYEKL.

This clone showed up just once. The V gene is TRBV5-1, the J gene TRBJ1-6; 9 bases agree with TRBD1. V shed 3 bases and J 7 bases; nucleotides not matched to a gene: 2. Germline V gives CDR1 SGHRS, CDR2 YFSETQ. The CDR3 runs to 14 residues. In DNA, the CDR3 is TGCGCCAGCAGCTGGGGGACAGGGAATTCACCCCTCCACTTT. It specifies CASSWGTGNSPLHF.

The genes are TRBV7-9 and TRBJ2-2; TRBD2 aligns across 12 bases. The CDR3 has 17 amino acids. Germline V gene lookup returns CDR1 SEHNR and CDR2 FQNEAQ (reference sequence). After removal of 5 bases from V and 5 bases from J, the junction contained 9 bases not matched to a gene. The CDR3 nucleotides read TGTGCCAGCAGCACCGCTAGCGGGGGGGCCATGACCGGGGAGCTGTTTTTT. This translates into CASSTASGGAMTGELFF.

The chain couples TRBV4-1 to TRBJ2-5, with D tentatively TRBD2 (5 bases). The ends were cut back, 4 bases at V and 5 bases at J, with 17 bases in the middle. The CDR3 spans 15 residues. Germline V gene lookup returns CDR1 MGHRA and CDR2 YSYEKL. CDR3 loop: CASSPIGVARETQYF. DNA of the CDR3: TGCGCCAGCAGCCCTATTGGGGTAGCGAGGGAGACCCAGTACTTC.